Each of the 21 T cell receptor beta chains below was sequenced from the same sample in a study of blood T cell repertoires in COVID-19. The repertoire was sequenced with immunoSEQ multiplex PCR; TCRdb's copy has only in-frame clones and lacks some. The sample includes some 250,000 clones, around 88% of them seen just once. Material: peripheral blood. The receptors shown here come from a woman aged 25-40 years who had recovered from COVID-19.

This clone was recorded a few times. The V gene is TRBV4-2, the J gene TRBJ1-1, with D tentatively TRBD1 (6 bases). The CDR3 totals 15 residues. Looked up from germline, CDR1 is LGHNA and CDR2 is YNFKEQ. Trimming removed 0 bases at V and 3 bases at J, with 11 bases between. CDR3 sequence reads: CASSQEGQGYTEAFF. The CDR3 DNA is TGTGCCAGCAGCCAAGAAGGTCAGGGGTACACTGAAGCTTTCTTT.

The chain links TRBV30 to TRBJ1-2, with 7 bases lining up with TRBD1. The CDR3 sequence is 16 residues long. V shed 4 bases and J 2 bases; nucleotides not matched to a gene: 13. Looked up from germline, CDR1 is GTSNPN and CDR2 is SVGIG (reference sequence). CDR3 sequence: CAWTLWVGTDNYGYTF. CDR3 in DNA: TGTGCCTGGACCCTTTGGGTTGGGACAGACAACTATGGCTACACCTTC.

This clone was detected only once. The CDR3 DNA reads TGTGCCAGCAGTTTGCAGGGGTTCACAGATACGCAGTATTTT. As protein: CASSLQGFTDTQYF. The V and J genes are TRBV27 and TRBJ2-3; possible D gene TRBD1, 6 bases. Trimming shortened V by 3 bases and J by 2 bases, and 9 bases separated the two germline ends. The length of the CDR3 is 14 residues. Per the germline V gene, CDR1 is MNHEY and CDR2 is SMNVEV (reference sequence).

The J gene is TRBJ2-1, the V gene TRBV5-5; D possibly corresponds to TRBD2 (7 bases). The CDR3 spans 16 residues. V was cut by 0 bases and J by 0 bases, with 10 bases left in between. Germline V gives CDR1 SGHKS, CDR2 YYEKEE (reference sequence). The CDR3 coding sequence is TGTGCCAGCAGCTTGGAGGGGGGGCGCTCCTACAATGAGCAGTTCTTC. This translates into CASSLEGGRSYNEQFF.

The chain combines TRBV7-3 with TRBJ2-1; 12 positions match TRBD2. The germline V gene has CDR1 SGHTA and CDR2 FQGTGA. V dropped 4 bases and J dropped 9; count of bases not matched to a gene: 7. The CDR3 spans 15 residues. The CDR3 here is CASSSLGLAGREQFF. The CDR3 bases are TGTGCCAGCAGCTCCCTAGGACTAGCGGGGCGTGAGCAGTTCTTC.

The chain has TRBV5-1 and TRBJ1-1; 9 nucleotides line up with TRBD1. This CDR3 contains 15 residues. After removal of 3 bases from V and 3 bases from J, the junction contained 6 bases not matched to a gene. CDR1 SGHRS and CDR2 YFSETQ come from the germline V gene. CDR3 sequence (DNA): TGCGCCAGCAGCTCGCTACAGGGGGCGGACACTGAAGCTTTCTTT. Its translation: CASSSLQGADTEAFF.

DNA for the CDR3: TGTGCCAGCAACCCCAGGTTGGGCTATGGCTACACCTTC. This sequence encodes CASNPRLGYGYTF. The rearrangement uses TRBV6-5 and TRBJ1-2; D remains unclear. V shed 7 bases and J shed 4 bases, with 13 bases lying between them. The germline gives CDR1 MNHEY, CDR2 SVGAGI. The CDR3 has 13 amino acids.

The CDR3 sequence is CASSPPAHTDTQYF. DNA of the CDR3: TGTGCCAGCTCACCACCGGCCCACACAGATACGCAGTATTTT. J is TRBJ2-3 and V is TRBV18; D gene ambiguous. The germline V and J ends were trimmed by 0 bases and 2 bases, with 6 bases remaining between them. The CDR3 loop spans 14 amino acids. Germline V lookup: CDR1 KGHSH, CDR2 LQKENI.

The chain couples TRBV5-6 to TRBJ2-2; D is perhaps TRBD2 (6 bases). The CDR3 sequence is 16 residues long. Germline V gene lookup returns CDR1 SGHDT and CDR2 YYEEEE. V shed 1 base and J shed 7 bases, with 17 bases lying between them. CDR3: CASSLPAGPTIGELFF. The DNA for the CDR3 is TGTGCCAGCAGCTTGCCCGCGGGACCTACGATCGGGGAGCTGTTTTTT.

This clone was counted ten times or more. The J gene is TRBJ2-7, the V gene TRBV5-5, with a possible D match to TRBD2 (6 bases). This CDR3 comprises 16 residues. Trimming stripped 4 bases from V and 3 bases from J, with 20 bases between. Germline V lookup: CDR1 SGHKS, CDR2 YYEKEE (reference sequence). The DNA of the CDR3 is TGTGCCAGCAGCCCTGGGTCCACGGGGGATTTCTACGAGCAGTACTTC. Its translation is CASSPGSTGDFYEQYF.

This clone appeared once. V gene TRBV2 combines with J gene TRBJ1-4; 10 nucleotides line up with TRBD1. CDR3 length: 15 amino acids. Germline V CDR1 and CDR2: SNHLY, FYNNEI. The V gene end was trimmed by 3 bases and the J gene end by 6 bases; junction bases not matched to a gene: 4. DNA for the CDR3: TGTGCCAGCAGTGATAAAGGACAGGGGGATGAAAAACTGTTTTTT. Its protein product is CASSDKGQGDEKLFF.

The chain recombines TRBV15 with TRBJ2-1; possible D gene TRBD2, 6 bases. V was clipped by 0 bases and J by 4 bases, with 16 bases between them. This CDR3 contains 17 residues. Germline values: CDR1 LNHNV, CDR2 YYDKDF (reference sequence). This chain's CDR3 is CATSRDLKSGSYNEQFF. The CDR3 DNA sequence: TGTGCCACCAGCAGAGATCTCAAGAGCGGGTCTTACAATGAGCAGTTCTTC.

A single count supports this clone. This sequence joins TRBV5-4 and TRBJ2-2; D is unclear. The V and J ends lost 2 bases and 3 bases respectively, with 5 bases between them. The CDR3 length is 13 residues. CDR1 and CDR2 from the germline V gene are SGHNT and YYREEE (reference sequence). CDR3 in DNA: TGTGCCAGCAGCTTCCCGGACACCGGGGAGCTGTTTTTT. Translated: CASSFPDTGELFF.

The rearrangement uses TRBV5-6 and TRBJ2-7; 7 bases match TRBD1. The ends lost 5 bases at V and 5 bases at J; junction bases unmatched: 10. This CDR3 spans 14 amino acids. CDR1 is SGHDT, CDR2 YYEEEE, per germline. The CDR3 DNA is TGTGCCAGCAGACATACAGGGGTTATTGACGAGCAGTACTTC. It is translated as CASRHTGVIDEQYF. The variable domain in full, completed from reference TRBV5-6 and TRBJ2-7, reads DAGVTQSPTHLIKTRGQQVTLRCSPKSGHDTVSWYQQALGQGPQFIFQYYEEEERQRGNFPDRFSGHQFPNYSSELNVNALLLGDSALYLCASRHTGVIDEQYFGPGTRLTVT.

The chain has TRBV3-1 (or the pseudogene TRBV3-2) and TRBJ2-5; a possible D gene is TRBD1 (6 bases). Per germline, CDR1 LGHDT and CDR2 YNNKEL (reference sequence). CDR3 length equals 18 residues. V lost 1 base, J lost 3 bases, and 21 bases lay in between. The CDR3 loop is CASSQGTNRVVLEETQYF. DNA for the CDR3: TGTGCCAGCAGCCAAGGAACAAACAGGGTTGTTTTGGAAGAGACCCAGTACTTC.

The chain joins TRBV30 to TRBJ1-2; no clear D gene. The V and J ends lost 2 bases and 7 bases respectively, with 11 bases between them. The CDR3 totals 12 residues. Germline lookup yields CDR1 GTSNPN and CDR2 SVGIG (reference sequence). CDR3 loop: CAWSSAGPGYTF. Written as DNA, the CDR3 is TGTGCCTGGAGTTCGGCTGGGCCTGGCTACACCTTC.

For the CDR3, the DNA is TGCAGTGCTAGTCTCGGGGGGGCCGAGGAGCAGTACTTC. This codes for CSASLGGAEEQYF. V is TRBV20-1 and J is TRBJ2-7, with 8 bases that match TRBD2. The V gene end was trimmed by 3 bases and the J gene end by 7 bases; junction bases not matched to a gene: 8. CDR1 and CDR2 (germline): DFQATT, SNEGSKA (reference sequence). The CDR3 length is 13 residues.

The chain carries TRBV6-5 and TRBJ2-7; D not resolved. The CDR3 is made up of 10 amino acids. The V gene's germline CDR1 is MNHEY and CDR2 SVGAGI. V dropped 7 bases and J dropped 4 bases, with 5 bases sitting between them. The CDR3 reads CASMEYEQYF. In DNA form, the CDR3 reads TGTGCCAGCATGGAGTACGAGCAGTACTTC.

V gene TRBV2 combines with J gene TRBJ1-1, with 11 bases aligning to TRBD1. The CDR3 loop spans 15 amino acids. In germline, CDR1 is SNHLY, CDR2 FYNNEI. V lost 2 bases, J lost 11 bases, and 10 bases stayed unmatched. The CDR3 DNA is TGTGCCAGCAGTGAAAGAGGGGACAGGGGGTTCGGGGCTTTCTTT. Protein product: CASSERGDRGFGAFF.

This clone was counted once. The rearrangement uses TRBV6-1 and TRBJ1-5, with 8 bases identical to TRBD1. Germline V gene data show CDR1 as MNHNS and CDR2 as SASEGT. J gave up 1 base and V 4 bases, and 6 bases lay outside the gene matches. The length of the CDR3 is 16 residues. As DNA, the CDR3 is TGTGCCAGCAGTGCGTCCAGGGGGCTGAGCAATCAGCCCCAGCATTTT. Its translation is CASSASRGLSNQPQHF.

As DNA, the CDR3 is TGTGCCAGCAGCGTAGGCCCCTCGAGCGGGGGGGCCGGGGAGCAGTTCTTC. Translated, it gives CASSVGPSSGGAGEQFF. The V and J genes are TRBV9 and TRBJ2-1; TRBD2 aligns across 10 bases. The CDR3 runs 17 residues. The ends lost 0 bases at V and 10 bases at J; junction bases unmatched: 13. Germline V gene data show CDR1 as SGDLS and CDR2 as YYNGEE.